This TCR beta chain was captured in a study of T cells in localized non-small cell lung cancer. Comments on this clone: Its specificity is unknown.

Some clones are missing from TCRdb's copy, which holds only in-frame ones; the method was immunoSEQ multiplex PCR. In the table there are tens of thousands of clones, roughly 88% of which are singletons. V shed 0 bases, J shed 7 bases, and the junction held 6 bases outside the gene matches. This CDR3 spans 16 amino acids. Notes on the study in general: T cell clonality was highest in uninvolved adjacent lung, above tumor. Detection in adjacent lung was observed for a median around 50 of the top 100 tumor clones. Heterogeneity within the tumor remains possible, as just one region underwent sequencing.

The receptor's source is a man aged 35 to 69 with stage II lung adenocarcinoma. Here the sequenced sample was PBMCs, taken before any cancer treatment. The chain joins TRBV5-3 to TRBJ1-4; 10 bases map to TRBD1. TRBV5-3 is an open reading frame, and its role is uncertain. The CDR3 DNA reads TGTGCCAGAAGCTTGGTTTCCGGGACAGGGGCTGAAAAACTGTTTTTT. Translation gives CARSLVSGTGAEKLFF.